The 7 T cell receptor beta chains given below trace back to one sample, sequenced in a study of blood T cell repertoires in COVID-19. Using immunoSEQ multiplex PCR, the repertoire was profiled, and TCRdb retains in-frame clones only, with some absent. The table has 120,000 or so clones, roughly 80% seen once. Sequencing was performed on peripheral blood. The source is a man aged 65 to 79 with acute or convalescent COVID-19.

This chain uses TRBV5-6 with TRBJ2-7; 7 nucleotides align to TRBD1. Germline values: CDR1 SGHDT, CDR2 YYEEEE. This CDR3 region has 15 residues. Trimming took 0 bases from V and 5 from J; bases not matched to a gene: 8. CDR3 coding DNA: TGTGCCAGCAGCTTGGGGGTCAGGGGGTTACACGAGCAGTACTTC. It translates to CASSLGVRGLHEQYF.

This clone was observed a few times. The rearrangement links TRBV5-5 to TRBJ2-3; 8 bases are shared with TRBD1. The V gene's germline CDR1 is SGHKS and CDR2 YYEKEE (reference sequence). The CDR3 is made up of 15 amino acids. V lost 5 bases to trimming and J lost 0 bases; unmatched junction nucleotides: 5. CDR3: CASRLRDRSTDTQYF. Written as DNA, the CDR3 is TGTGCCAGCAGGCTCCGGGACAGGAGCACAGATACGCAGTATTTT.

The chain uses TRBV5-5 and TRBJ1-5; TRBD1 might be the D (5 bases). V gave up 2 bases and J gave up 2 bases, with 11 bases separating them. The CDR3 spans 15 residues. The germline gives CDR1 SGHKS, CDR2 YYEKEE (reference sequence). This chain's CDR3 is CASSFDSSGNQPQHF. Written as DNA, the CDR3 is TGTGCCAGCAGCTTTGACAGTTCGGGCAATCAGCCCCAGCATTTT.

The DNA for the CDR3 is TGTGCCAGCAGCATAACAGGGTTCACCGGGGAGCTGTTTTTT. Its translation is CASSITGFTGELFF. The chain uses TRBV11-3 and TRBJ2-2; D possibly corresponds to TRBD1 (6 bases). The germline V gene encodes CDR1 SGHNT and CDR2 YENEEA. V was pared by 5 bases and J by 4 bases, with 11 bases between. This CDR3 contains 14 residues.

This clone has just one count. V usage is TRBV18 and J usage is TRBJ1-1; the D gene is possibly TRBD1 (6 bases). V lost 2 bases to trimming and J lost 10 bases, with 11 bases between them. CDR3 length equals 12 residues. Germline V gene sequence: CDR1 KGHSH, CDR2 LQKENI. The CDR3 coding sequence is TGTGCCAGCTCACCAGAGGGGGTTGGAGCTTTCTTT. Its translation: CASSPEGVGAFF.

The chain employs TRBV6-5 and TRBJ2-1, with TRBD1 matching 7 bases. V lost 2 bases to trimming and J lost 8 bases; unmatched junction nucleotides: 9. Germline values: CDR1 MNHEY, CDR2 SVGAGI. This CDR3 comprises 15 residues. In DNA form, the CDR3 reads TGTGCCAGCAGTTACGAGGCAGGGGGTGGCGATGAGCAGTTCTTC. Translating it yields CASSYEAGGGDEQFF.

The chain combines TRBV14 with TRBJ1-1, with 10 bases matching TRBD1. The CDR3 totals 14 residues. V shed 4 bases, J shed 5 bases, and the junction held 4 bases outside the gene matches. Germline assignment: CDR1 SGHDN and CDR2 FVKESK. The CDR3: CASSPTGGSTEAFF. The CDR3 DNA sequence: TGTGCCAGCAGCCCGACAGGGGGCAGTACTGAAGCTTTCTTT.